Listed below are T cell receptor beta chains from one sample, sequenced in a study of T-cell memory formation after mild COVID-19. From the 5' RACE reads, TCRdb called clonotypes with MiXCR, one entry per CDR3 protein. This table has around 35,000 distinct CDR3 sequences, 7% to 8% appearing once. Sequencing was performed on PBMCs or a T cell subset sorted from them (not recorded which). These receptor sequences come from a man younger than 30 who had mild COVID-19 (a few samples of this study predate the infection). Cell type and time point are not known. CDR3s include the opening cysteine and the closing phenylalanine or tryptophan. A D gene is named only where the DNA matches it firmly. Size is omitted from some rows. Given values are once, few, many or a class for expanded clones.

TGTGCCAGCACGAAATGGCCTAACACCGGGGAGCTGTTTTTT,CASTKWPNTGELFF,TRBJ2-2,many,TRBV6-5,NA
TGTGCCAGCAGCCAAGAGTCGACTACCAGCTCCTACGAGCAGTACTTC,CASSQESTTSSYEQYF,TRBJ2-7,many,TRBV4-2,NA
TGTGCCAGCAGCTTTCTAGCGGGGGGGCCGGGACAGTACTTC,CASSFLAGGPGQYF,TRBJ2-7,many,TRBV7-2,TRBD2
TGTGCCAGCAGCTTAGTGGTAGGGGGAAGTGAGACCCAGTACTTC,CASSLVVGGSETQYF,TRBJ2-5,many,TRBV7-2,NA
TGTGCCAGCAGTTTCTTCGCAGATACGCAGTATTTT,CASSFFADTQYF,TRBJ2-3,many,TRBV12-3/TRBV12-4,NA
TGTGCCAGCAGCTTACTAGCGCTTAACACCGGGGAGCTGTTTTTT,CASSLLALNTGELFF,TRBJ2-2,NA,TRBV7-2,NA
TGTGCCAGCAGCGGGACAGGGCGAGAGACCCAGTACTTC,CASSGTGRETQYF,TRBJ2-5,many,TRBV9,TRBD1
TGTGCCAGCAGCCAAGAGGGGTTTGGGACCCAGTACTTC,CASSQEGFGTQYF,TRBJ2-5,NA,TRBV3-1,NA
TGTGCCAGCTCACCAGAAGGACAGGCTTGGACAGATACGCAGTATTTT,CASSPEGQAWTDTQYF,TRBJ2-3,few,TRBV18,TRBD1
TGTGCCAGCAGTTTAGACAGCACACAAGAGACCCAGTACTTC,CASSLDSTQETQYF,TRBJ2-5,medium-sized,TRBV27,NA
TGTGCCAGCAGCCTTACGTGGGTAGGGACAGGCCACAATGAGCAGTTCTTC,CASSLTWVGTGHNEQFF,TRBJ2-1,NA,TRBV7-9,TRBD1
TGTGCCACCAGTGAACGGGATACGCAGTATTTT,CATSERDTQYF,TRBJ2-3,few,TRBV24-1,NA
TGCGCCAGCAGCTTGCTCCAGGGGTCAATCACCGGGGAGCTGTTTTTT,CASSLLQGSITGELFF,TRBJ2-2,medium-sized,TRBV5-1,NA
TGTGCCAGCAGCTCTGGGACAGGGAATGAGCAGTTCTTC,CASSSGTGNEQFF,TRBJ2-1,many,TRBV7-6,TRBD1
TGTGCCAGCACTCGACTGGAAGGCCAGCCCTACAATGAGCAGTTCTTC,CASTRLEGQPYNEQFF,TRBJ2-1,many,TRBV6-2/TRBV6-3,NA
TGTGCCAGCGCGGAGCTCACCGGGGAGCTGTTTTTT,CASAELTGELFF,TRBJ2-2,many,TRBV2,NA
TGTGCCAGCTCACGAATACAACCTACAGGGGAGGGTCAGCCCCAGCATTTT,CASSRIQPTGEGQPQHF,TRBJ1-5,many,TRBV18,TRBD1
TGCAGCGTTGACAGAAGGGGGGCAGATACGCAGTATTTT,CSVDRRGADTQYF,TRBJ2-3,many,TRBV29-1,NA
TGCGCCAGCAGCTTGGGAAATGACGTAGCCAAAAACATTCAGTACTTC,CASSLGNDVAKNIQYF,TRBJ2-4,many,TRBV5-1,NA
TGTGCCAGCAGTTTATGGACATCGGGTGGCGAGACCCAGTACTTC,CASSLWTSGGETQYF,TRBJ2-5,many,TRBV12-3/TRBV12-4,NA
TGCAGTGCTAGAGATTATTTAACTAGCGGGGGCCAAGAGACCCAGTACTTC,CSARDYLTSGGQETQYF,TRBJ2-5,many,TRBV20-1,TRBD2
TGTGCCAGCGGCAATTGGGGCGACACCATATATTTT,CASGNWGDTIYF,TRBJ1-3,many,TRBV6-5,NA
TGTGCCACCAGCAGAGGCGGTCGGGGACTAGAGAAAGATACGCAGTATTTT,CATSRGGRGLEKDTQYF,TRBJ2-3,few,TRBV15,TRBD2
TGTGCCAGCAGCTTAGCGGTAGCGGGGGAGCAAGAGACCCAGTACTTC,CASSLAVAGEQETQYF,TRBJ2-5,NA,TRBV13,TRBD2
TGTGCCAGCAGCTACGGCCGACTCGCTTTCTTT,CASSYGRLAFF,TRBJ1-1,many,TRBV7-9,NA
TGTGCCAGCAGTTCGGGGGGCGAAGGGCCGGAGACCCAGTACTTC,CASSSGGEGPETQYF,TRBJ2-5,once,TRBV12-3/TRBV12-4,NA
TGTGCCAGCAGCTTGGGGGCGCCCGGTGGTACTGAAGCTTTCTTT,CASSLGAPGGTEAFF,TRBJ1-1,many,TRBV5-5,NA
TGTGCCAGCAGTTACTTGTGGATGAATGAGCAGTTCTTC,CASSYLWMNEQFF,TRBJ2-1,few,TRBV6-2/TRBV6-3,NA
TGTGCCAGCAGCTTAGCGGGGGCCATCCTCCAAGAGACCCAGTACTTC,CASSLAGAILQETQYF,TRBJ2-5,many,TRBV7-9,NA
TGCGCCAGCAGTGTGACAGAGACCCAGTACTTC,CASSVTETQYF,TRBJ2-5,many,TRBV10-2,NA
TGTGCCAGCAGTGGGAGCAACCGGGAATCACCCCTCCACTTT,CASSGSNRESPLHF,TRBJ1-6,few,TRBV2,NA
TGCGCCAGCAGCCTATCAGGGCGCCTAGCGGGAGCCGGGGAGCTGTTTTTT,CASSLSGRLAGAGELFF,TRBJ2-2,few,TRBV4-1,TRBD2
TGTGCCATCAGTGAGTCGAAAGGACTTTCTTCTAGCACAGATACGCAGTATTTT,CAISESKGLSSSTDTQYF,TRBJ2-3,NA,TRBV10-3,NA
TGTGCCAGCTCACCAACAGGGGGAGATAATGAGCAGTTCTTC,CASSPTGGDNEQFF,TRBJ2-1,many,TRBV18,TRBD1
TGTGCCAGCAGCCCCGACTACCTACGCACAGATACGCAGTATTTT,CASSPDYLRTDTQYF,TRBJ2-3,many,TRBV7-2,NA
TGCGCCAGCAGCTTGATATCGGGGTCCGGCGGGGAGCTGTTTTTT,CASSLISGSGGELFF,TRBJ2-2,many,TRBV5-1,NA
TGTGCCAGCACCAACGGACAGGGCACTGAAGCTTTCTTT,CASTNGQGTEAFF,TRBJ1-1,many,TRBV6-2/TRBV6-3,TRBD1
TGTGCCAGCAGCCCACAGGCCTACACTGAAGCTTTCTTT,CASSPQAYTEAFF,TRBJ1-1,NA,TRBV7-9,NA
TGTGCCATCAGTGAAAACAGGGGGCTCTGGGATAATGAGCAGTTCTTC,CAISENRGLWDNEQFF,TRBJ2-1,many,TRBV10-3,TRBD1
TGTGCCAGCAGTTTCCCTCTTCAGGGGAATGGCTACACCTTC,CASSFPLQGNGYTF,TRBJ1-2,NA,TRBV27,NA
TGTGCCAGAATACAGGGAGATACGCAGTATTTT,CARIQGDTQYF,TRBJ2-3,NA,TRBV7-2,NA
TGTGCCAGCAGTTTCGTGGGGAGCTCACAAGAGACCCAGTACTTC,CASSFVGSSQETQYF,TRBJ2-5,NA,TRBV28,NA
TGCGCCAGCAGGGATTCCTCTGGGGCCAACGTCCTGACTTTC,CASRDSSGANVLTF,TRBJ2-6,many,TRBV5-1,NA
TGTGCCAGCAGCCTCCTGGGACTAGCGGGGGACCCCCGCCACTCGCAGTATTTT,CASSLLGLAGDPRHSQYF,TRBJ2-3,many,TRBV3-1,TRBD2
TGCGCCAGCAGCCTGACTAGCGGGGATCTCCATGAGCAGTTCTTC,CASSLTSGDLHEQFF,TRBJ2-1,many,TRBV4-1,TRBD2
TGTGCCAGTAGTGCCCCATCAGGGGGGGTAAGCACTGAAGCTTTCTTT,CASSAPSGGVSTEAFF,TRBJ1-1,few,TRBV19,TRBD1
TGTGCCGTCGGAACGGGACTGGGCACAGATACGCAGTATTTT,CAVGTGLGTDTQYF,TRBJ2-3,many,TRBV7-7,NA
TGTGCCAGCAGTCCGGGGATGGGGGCCAAGAGGCAGCCCCAGCATTTT,CASSPGMGAKRQPQHF,TRBJ1-5,many,TRBV6-5,NA
TGTGCCAGCTCACCCTCTGGGACTAGCGGTACCTACGAGCAGTACTTC,CASSPSGTSGTYEQYF,TRBJ2-7,few,TRBV18,TRBD2
TGTGCCAGCTCACCACAAGCGTACAATGAGCAGTTCTTC,CASSPQAYNEQFF,TRBJ2-1,NA,TRBV18,NA
TGTGCCAGCTCACCATTTCGGTTGGGACAGGGGGGCTACGAGCAGTACTTC,CASSPFRLGQGGYEQYF,TRBJ2-7,many,TRBV18,TRBD1
TGTGCCAGCAGTTTGTCTTTCTTGGGGCCTCTGTTTTTT,CASSLSFLGPLFF,TRBJ1-4,many,TRBV12-3/TRBV12-4,NA
TGCGCCAGCAGCTGCTGTGGGGTCCCCTACGAGCAGTACTTC,CASSCCGVPYEQYF,TRBJ2-7,many,TRBV5-1,NA